The subject of this entry is one T cell receptor (beta chain). Its antigen is unknown. The data were obtained in a study of cytomegalovirus exposure and HLA in healthy donors. Whole-study results and caveats: Exclusion applied to some V segments, including TRBV6-2 and TRBV6-3, as they were indistinguishable. TCR beta V- and J-gene trimming was later associated with a missense DCLRE1C variant. Common viral pathogens seemed to be connected with several of the most significant clusters, according to a later analysis.

Germline V gene data show CDR1 as SQVTM and CDR2 as ANQGSEA. Losses at the gene ends were 7 bases for V and 4 bases for J; bases not matched to a gene: 11. This CDR3 has 14 residues. The PCR ran on 60 Vbeta and 13 Jbeta primers. Measured with immunoSEQ multiplex PCR; TCRdb has only the in-frame clones, and not every one. This sample carries roughly 190,000 clones, 75% to 85% of them seen once, and the ten largest clones take 1.6%. V usage is TRBV29-1 and J usage is TRBJ2-7; 9 bases fit TRBD1. The sequencing sample was made of PBMCs. The clonotype originates from a woman in her 50s in good health and CMV-seronegative. The CDR3 loop reads CSAGLGQGSYEQYF. CDR3 sequence (DNA): TGCAGCGCCGGCCTGGGACAGGGATCGTACGAGCAGTACTTC.